This T cell receptor (beta chain) was sequenced in a study of blood T cell repertoires in COVID-19. Study background: The United States, Italy and Spain provided the acute and convalescent COVID-19 samples. T cells, B-cell-depleted T cells, or PBMCs provided the cDNA or gDNA that served as material.

Authors' processing steps: Reference gene primer amplification gave nucleated cell count estimates. Libraries were prepared by immunoSEQ multiplex PCR; TCRdb keeps only in-frame clonotypes and omits some of them. That table gives V, J and clone size, and the DNA gave D and trimming. The sample consists of more than 60,000 clones, around 87% of them appearing once. V was pared by 3 bases and J by 8 bases, with 13 bases between. CDR3 length: 14 amino acids. Looked up from germline, CDR1 is MDHEN and CDR2 is SYDVKM. This TCR was sampled from a man in his sixties with acute or convalescent COVID-19. The chain is built from TRBV28 and TRBJ1-4; D might be TRBD1 (5 bases). Source material: peripheral blood. The CDR3 region has the DNA TGTGCCAGCAGTTTGAGGGCAGGGAGGGAAAAACTGTTTTTT. Translation: CASSLRAGREKLFF.